Listed below are T cell receptor beta chains from one sample, sequenced in a study of shared clonotypes between healthy human individuals. Sequencing used immunoSEQ multiplex PCR; TCRdb keeps in-frame clones, though not all of them. The sample holds 2 million to 2.5 million clones, about nine tenths seen once. Sequencing input: naive CD4+ T cells from PBMCs. These receptors originate from a man younger than 35 in good health. Some clones in this sample may be carry-over from other donors' samples. The CDR3 runs from the conserved cysteine through the conserved F or W. D genes are given only for firm matches. Clone size, where shown, is once, few, many, or a class for clones that have expanded.

D gene: NA; V gene: TRBV7-9; clone size: NA; J gene: TRBJ1-3; CDR3 DNA: TGTGCCAGCAGCTCCCCAGGGGTCGACTCTGGAAACACCATATATTTT; CDR3 protein: CASSSPGVDSGNTIYF
D gene: NA; V gene: TRBV4-1; clone size: NA; J gene: TRBJ2-3; CDR3 DNA: TGCGCCAGCAGCCAAGTCCCCCTTTTTGATGAGAGCACAGATACGCAGTATTTT; CDR3 protein: CASSQVPLFDESTDTQYF
D gene: NA; V gene: TRBV27; clone size: NA; J gene: TRBJ2-7; CDR3 DNA: TGTGCCAGCAGTTTCAGGTTCGAGCAGTACTTC; CDR3 protein: CASSFRFEQYF
D gene: NA; V gene: TRBV9; clone size: NA; J gene: TRBJ2-7; CDR3 DNA: TGTGCCAGCAGCGGGGGACCGGCGGGGAGCTACGAGCAGTACTTC; CDR3 protein: CASSGGPAGSYEQYF
D gene: TRBD2; V gene: TRBV2; clone size: once; J gene: TRBJ2-7; CDR3 DNA: TGTGCCAGCAGTGAAAATAGCGGGGCCTGCTTC; CDR3 protein: CASSENSGACF
D gene: NA; V gene: TRBV27; clone size: NA; J gene: TRBJ2-5; CDR3 DNA: TGTGCCAGCAGTTTTCAAGTCCAAGAGACCCAGTACTTC; CDR3 protein: CASSFQVQETQYF
D gene: TRBD2; V gene: TRBV11-3; clone size: NA; J gene: TRBJ2-3; CDR3 DNA: TGTGCCAGCAGCTTAGAGGGAGGGTACACAGATACGCAGTATTTT; CDR3 protein: CASSLEGGYTDTQYF
D gene: NA; V gene: TRBV25-1; clone size: NA; J gene: TRBJ2-2; CDR3 DNA: TGTGCCAGCAGTGAAGTGGTCAGGAACACCGGGGAGCTGTTTTTT; CDR3 protein: CASSEVVRNTGELFF
D gene: NA; V gene: TRBV28; clone size: once; J gene: TRBJ1-1; CDR3 DNA: TGTGCCAGCAGCCAGACGGCCCTGAACACTGAAGCTTTCTTT; CDR3 protein: CASSQTALNTEAFF
D gene: TRBD1; V gene: TRBV28; clone size: NA; J gene: TRBJ2-6; CDR3 DNA: TGTGCCAGCGCCGTGGGTGGGACAGGGGGCGCCGGGGCCAACGTCCTGACTTTC; CDR3 protein: CASAVGGTGGAGANVLTF
D gene: NA; V gene: TRBV18; clone size: NA; J gene: TRBJ2-5; CDR3 DNA: TGTGCCAGCTCACCATTGTATGGGGAGACCCAGTACTTC; CDR3 protein: CASSPLYGETQYF
D gene: TRBD1; V gene: TRBV13; clone size: NA; J gene: TRBJ1-2; CDR3 DNA: TGTGCCAGCAGCCACATGACAGGGGAGATCGGCTACACCTTC; CDR3 protein: CASSHMTGEIGYTF
D gene: NA; V gene: TRBV28; clone size: once; J gene: TRBJ1-2; CDR3 DNA: TGTGCCAGCAGTACGCCAGGGGACGAGTTTGGCTACACCTTC; CDR3 protein: CASSTPGDEFGYTF
D gene: TRBD2; V gene: TRBV6-1; clone size: NA; J gene: TRBJ2-3; CDR3 DNA: TGTGCCAGCAGTGAAGCGCTCCTAGCGGGAGCAACAGATACGCAGTATTTT; CDR3 protein: CASSEALLAGATDTQYF
D gene: TRBD1; V gene: TRBV7-9; clone size: NA; J gene: TRBJ2-3; CDR3 DNA: TGTGCCAGCAGCTTAAGGGACAGGGGAGTAGCAGATACGCAGTATTTT; CDR3 protein: CASSLRDRGVADTQYF
D gene: TRBD2; V gene: TRBV14; clone size: NA; J gene: TRBJ2-3; CDR3 DNA: TGTGCCAGCAGCCAAGGTCGCGGGGGAGATACGCAGTATTTT; CDR3 protein: CASSQGRGGDTQYF
D gene: NA; V gene: TRBV29-1; clone size: few; J gene: TRBJ2-2; CDR3 DNA: TGCAGCGTGGGGCGCAGCACCGGGGAGCTGTTTTTT; CDR3 protein: CSVGRSTGELFF
D gene: NA; V gene: TRBV14; clone size: NA; J gene: TRBJ1-2; CDR3 DNA: TGTGCCAGCAGCCAAATTTATGGAGCAGGCTCGGGCTACACCTTC; CDR3 protein: CASSQIYGAGSGYTF
D gene: NA; V gene: TRBV9; clone size: NA; J gene: TRBJ2-3; CDR3 DNA: TGTGCCAGCAGCCTCTCTATTCGCACAGATACGCAGTATTTT; CDR3 protein: CASSLSIRTDTQYF
D gene: NA; V gene: TRBV5-1; clone size: NA; J gene: TRBJ2-2; CDR3 DNA: TGCGCCAGCAGCCCCCGGATGGGGTCGGACACCGGGGAGCTGTTTTTT; CDR3 protein: CASSPRMGSDTGELFF
D gene: NA; V gene: TRBV9; clone size: NA; J gene: TRBJ2-1; CDR3 DNA: TGTGCCAGCAGCGTTGGGGCCCGAGGACGATACGACAATGAGCAGTTCTTC; CDR3 protein: CASSVGARGRYDNEQFF
D gene: NA; V gene: TRBV6-6; clone size: NA; J gene: TRBJ1-3; CDR3 DNA: TGTGCCAGCAGTCCTAGGACAGCCGGCTCTGGAAACACCATATATTTT; CDR3 protein: CASSPRTAGSGNTIYF
D gene: NA; V gene: TRBV28; clone size: NA; J gene: TRBJ1-2; CDR3 DNA: TGTGCCAGCAGCTCCTGGACAGACTATGGCTACACCTTC; CDR3 protein: CASSSWTDYGYTF
D gene: NA; V gene: TRBV18; clone size: once; J gene: TRBJ2-2; CDR3 DNA: TGTGCCAGCTCACCACGGGAGACGAACACCGGGGAGCTGTTTTTT; CDR3 protein: CASSPRETNTGELFF
D gene: TRBD1; V gene: TRBV18; clone size: NA; J gene: TRBJ2-3; CDR3 DNA: TGTGCCAGCTCACCCGGGACAGGGGCCCCAGATACGCAGTATTTT; CDR3 protein: CASSPGTGAPDTQYF
D gene: TRBD1; V gene: TRBV19; clone size: NA; J gene: TRBJ1-1; CDR3 DNA: TGTGCCAGTAGGGGAGGGGGCCTCAGGAACACTGAAGCTTTCTTT; CDR3 protein: CASRGGGLRNTEAFF
D gene: NA; V gene: TRBV29-1; clone size: NA; J gene: TRBJ2-7; CDR3 DNA: TGCAGCGTAGCGACACAGCACTCCTACGAGCAGTACTTC; CDR3 protein: CSVATQHSYEQYF
D gene: NA; V gene: TRBV6-1; clone size: NA; J gene: TRBJ2-2; CDR3 DNA: TGTGCCAGCAGGGCCCGGGAGGAGCTGTTTTTT; CDR3 protein: CASRAREELFF
D gene: TRBD2; V gene: TRBV4-1; clone size: NA; J gene: TRBJ2-1; CDR3 DNA: TGCGCCAGCAGCCAAGAGGGGGCGGGAGGAGGTGAGCAGTTCTTC; CDR3 protein: CASSQEGAGGGEQFF
D gene: TRBD1; V gene: TRBV9; clone size: NA; J gene: TRBJ1-1; CDR3 DNA: TGTGCCAGCAGCATCTGGACAGGGTCGGACACTGAAGCTTTCTTT; CDR3 protein: CASSIWTGSDTEAFF
D gene: NA; V gene: TRBV14; clone size: NA; J gene: TRBJ1-2; CDR3 DNA: TGTGCCAGCAGCTCTACAGGGATTAAATATGGCTACACCTTC; CDR3 protein: CASSSTGIKYGYTF
D gene: NA; V gene: TRBV10-1; clone size: NA; J gene: TRBJ2-7; CDR3 DNA: TGCGCCAGCAGTGAGTCGGTGGCGGAGCAAGCCTACGAGCAGTACTTC; CDR3 protein: CASSESVAEQAYEQYF
D gene: NA; V gene: TRBV6-5; clone size: NA; J gene: TRBJ1-2; CDR3 DNA: TGTGCCAGCAGTTACGATAAGCGATCCTATGGCTACACCTTC; CDR3 protein: CASSYDKRSYGYTF
D gene: TRBD1; V gene: TRBV7-9; clone size: once; J gene: TRBJ1-1; CDR3 DNA: TGTGCCAGCAGCACTACAGGACAGGGGGGCACTGAAGCTTTCTTT; CDR3 protein: CASSTTGQGGTEAFF
D gene: NA; V gene: TRBV6-5; clone size: NA; J gene: TRBJ2-1; CDR3 DNA: TGTGCCAGCAGTTACTCAGGGCATGAGCAGTTCTTC; CDR3 protein: CASSYSGHEQFF
D gene: TRBD1; V gene: TRBV27; clone size: NA; J gene: TRBJ1-2; CDR3 DNA: TGTGCCAGCAGTATTACGGGACAGGGGGCGCTTGGCTACACCTTC; CDR3 protein: CASSITGQGALGYTF
D gene: TRBD1; V gene: TRBV5-4; clone size: once; J gene: TRBJ1-1; CDR3 DNA: TGTGCCAGCAGCCGGGACAGCCAGAACACTGAAGCTTTCTTT; CDR3 protein: CASSRDSQNTEAFF
D gene: TRBD2; V gene: TRBV5-1; clone size: NA; J gene: TRBJ2-1; CDR3 DNA: TGCGCCAGCAGCTTTATACTAGCGGAAAACAATGAGCAGTTCTTC; CDR3 protein: CASSFILAENNEQFF
D gene: NA; V gene: TRBV19; clone size: NA; J gene: TRBJ1-3; CDR3 DNA: TGTGCCAGTAGTATATCGGGGGCGCGGACCATATATTTT; CDR3 protein: CASSISGARTIYF
D gene: NA; V gene: TRBV6-1; clone size: NA; J gene: TRBJ2-1; CDR3 DNA: TGTGCCAGCAGCTTGGATGAGCAGTTCTTC; CDR3 protein: CASSLDEQFF
D gene: NA; V gene: TRBV7-6; clone size: once; J gene: TRBJ1-1; CDR3 DNA: TGTGCCAGCAGCCGCAAACCCGATACCGTAGCTTTCTTT; CDR3 protein: CASSRKPDTVAFF
D gene: NA; V gene: TRBV7-9; clone size: NA; J gene: TRBJ1-1; CDR3 DNA: TGTGCCAGCAGCTTCAGCTCTAACACTGAAGCTTTCTTT; CDR3 protein: CASSFSSNTEAFF
D gene: NA; V gene: TRBV28; clone size: NA; J gene: TRBJ1-1; CDR3 DNA: TGTGCCAGCAGCGTTTTAGGGACTGAAGCTTTCTTT; CDR3 protein: CASSVLGTEAFF
D gene: TRBD1; V gene: TRBV6-5; clone size: NA; J gene: TRBJ1-4; CDR3 DNA: TGTGCCAGCAGTTCCACCGGACAGGTCTATTCTTTT; CDR3 protein: CASSSTGQVYSF
D gene: TRBD1; V gene: TRBV2; clone size: NA; J gene: TRBJ2-5; CDR3 DNA: TGTGCCAGGAGTCAGGGACAGCAAGAGACCCAGTACTTC; CDR3 protein: CARSQGQQETQYF
D gene: NA; V gene: TRBV5-4; clone size: NA; J gene: TRBJ2-7; CDR3 DNA: TGTGCCAGCAGCTTGATGGGGCAGAGCTCCTACGAGCAGTACTTC; CDR3 protein: CASSLMGQSSYEQYF
D gene: TRBD2; V gene: TRBV2; clone size: NA; J gene: TRBJ2-2; CDR3 DNA: TGTGCCAGTTTAGCGGGGGGCGCCGGGGAGCTGTTTTTT; CDR3 protein: CASLAGGAGELFF
D gene: NA; V gene: TRBV7-9; clone size: NA; J gene: TRBJ2-1; CDR3 DNA: TGTGCCAGCAGCTTAGTAAGCGGTTCTAGCTCCTACAATGAGCAGTTCTTC; CDR3 protein: CASSLVSGSSSYNEQFF
D gene: NA; V gene: TRBV28; clone size: NA; J gene: TRBJ1-2; CDR3 DNA: TGTGCCAGAATACGGTCAGCTGGGGACTATGGCTACACCTTC; CDR3 protein: CARIRSAGDYGYTF
D gene: TRBD1; V gene: TRBV28; clone size: few; J gene: TRBJ2-4; CDR3 DNA: TGTGCCAGCAGGGGAAACCCGACAGGGGCCAAAAACATTCAGTACTTC; CDR3 protein: CASRGNPTGAKNIQYF
D gene: NA; V gene: TRBV28; clone size: NA; J gene: TRBJ2-7; CDR3 DNA: TGTGCCAGTAGGGGTGGGCACCGCGAGCAGTACTTC; CDR3 protein: CASRGGHREQYF
D gene: NA; V gene: TRBV29-1; clone size: few; J gene: TRBJ2-5; CDR3 DNA: TGCAGCGTTGTCATCAAGAGGTACCAAGAGACCCAGTACTTC; CDR3 protein: CSVVIKRYQETQYF
D gene: NA; V gene: TRBV19; clone size: once; J gene: TRBJ2-1; CDR3 DNA: TGTGCCAGTAGTATAGTCAGCTCCTATTACAATGAGCAGTTCTTC; CDR3 protein: CASSIVSSYYNEQFF
D gene: NA; V gene: TRBV5-4; clone size: NA; J gene: TRBJ2-7; CDR3 DNA: TGTGCCAGCAGCTTGGTAAACGAGCAGTACTTC; CDR3 protein: CASSLVNEQYF
D gene: NA; V gene: TRBV29-1; clone size: once; J gene: TRBJ2-3; CDR3 DNA: TGCAGCGTTAATGCGCGGTTCACAGATACGCAGTATTTT; CDR3 protein: CSVNARFTDTQYF
D gene: TRBD1; V gene: TRBV4-1; clone size: NA; J gene: TRBJ2-6; CDR3 DNA: TGCGCCAGCAGCGGACAGGGACAGGGAGGCTCTGGGGCCAACGTCCTGACTTTC; CDR3 protein: CASSGQGQGGSGANVLTF